A single TCR beta chain is shown here with its context. As yet, its antigen is unknown. The data originate from a study of shared clonotypes between healthy human individuals. Study conclusions and caveats: Generally, naive subsets (rather than memory subsets) showed larger estimated richness. It was the few donors that limited the genetic and exposure-history diversity represented.

The CDR3 has 14 residues. V gave up 5 bases and J gave up 4 bases, with 13 bases separating them. Germline V gene lookup returns CDR1 MNHEY and CDR2 SVGAGI. Clones were read by immunoSEQ multiplex PCR, and TCRdb kept only the in-frame ones, dropping some. The sample lists fewer than 2.5 million clones, 80% to 95% occurring once. This TCR derives from a man aged 18 to 30 in good health. Some clones in this sample may be carry-over from other donors' samples. V gene TRBV6-5 combines with J gene TRBJ2-3; the D is unclear. The sample consisted of naive CD4+ T cells from PBMCs. Subset given: CD45RA+ positively selected. In DNA, the CDR3 is TGTGCCAGCAGTCCGACCCTATCTGCAGATACGCAGTATTTT. It specifies CASSPTLSADTQYF.